This T cell receptor (beta chain) was found in a study of siplizumab effects on memory and regulatory T cells. Study-level results: Among mappable alloreactive CD4+ clones, the Treg-derived fraction averaged around 70% with siplizumab versus less than 35% in controls. Alloreactive sequences that could be traced to unstimulated CD4+ memory cells showed a significant reduction under siplizumab.

Remarks on this clone: Its target is not known.

V was trimmed by 4 bases and J by 5 bases, leaving 11 bases between them. Germline loops: CDR1 SGHTA, CDR2 FQGNSA. The CDR3 is made up of 13 amino acids. Repertoires were generated with immunoSEQ multiplex PCR, while TCRdb's copy carries only in-frame clones and drops some. The data show more than 85,000 clones, 93% seen once. The genes are TRBV7-2 and TRBJ2-5; maybe TRBD2 (6 bases). The clonotype originates from a human donor in good health. Source material: CD4+ T cells sorted from blood. CDR3 amino acids: CASSSGDLETQYF. CDR3 DNA sequence: TGTGCCAGCAGCTCGGGGGATTTGGAGACCCAGTACTTC.